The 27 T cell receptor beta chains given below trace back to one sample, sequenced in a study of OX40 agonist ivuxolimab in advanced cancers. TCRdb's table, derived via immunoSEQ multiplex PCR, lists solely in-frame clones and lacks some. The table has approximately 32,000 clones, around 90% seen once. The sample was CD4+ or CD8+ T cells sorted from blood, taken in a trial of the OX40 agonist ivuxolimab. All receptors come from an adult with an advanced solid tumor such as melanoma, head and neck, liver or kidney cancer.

The CDR3 nucleotides read TGCGCCAGCAGCCAAACCGAGGCCTACGAGCAGTACTTC. This translates into CASSQTEAYEQYF. The chain employs TRBV4-3 and TRBJ2-7; D not certain. CDR3 length: 13 amino acids. Looked up from germline, CDR1 is LGHNA and CDR2 is YSLEER. V lost 2 bases and J 2 bases, leaving 7 bases between the germline ends.

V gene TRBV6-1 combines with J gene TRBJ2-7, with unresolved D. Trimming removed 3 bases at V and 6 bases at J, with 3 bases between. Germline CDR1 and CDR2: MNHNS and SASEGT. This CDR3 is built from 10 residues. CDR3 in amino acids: CASSEGEQYF. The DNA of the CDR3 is TGTGCCAGCAGTGAGGGCGAGCAGTACTTC.

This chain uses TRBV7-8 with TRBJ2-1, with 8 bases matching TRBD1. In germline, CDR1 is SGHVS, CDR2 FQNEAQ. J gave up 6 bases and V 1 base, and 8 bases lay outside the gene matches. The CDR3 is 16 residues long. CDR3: CASSLGQGTGGNEQFF. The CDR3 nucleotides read TGTGCCAGCAGCTTAGGTCAGGGGACAGGAGGCAATGAGCAGTTCTTC.

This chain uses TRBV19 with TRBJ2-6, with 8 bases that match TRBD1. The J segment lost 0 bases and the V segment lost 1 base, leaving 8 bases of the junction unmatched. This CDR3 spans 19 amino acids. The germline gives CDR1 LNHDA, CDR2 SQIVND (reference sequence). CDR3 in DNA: TGTGCCAGTAGTATAGGAGGGCAGGGGGCGATCTCTGGGGCCAACGTCCTGACTTTC. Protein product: CASSIGGQGAISGANVLTF.

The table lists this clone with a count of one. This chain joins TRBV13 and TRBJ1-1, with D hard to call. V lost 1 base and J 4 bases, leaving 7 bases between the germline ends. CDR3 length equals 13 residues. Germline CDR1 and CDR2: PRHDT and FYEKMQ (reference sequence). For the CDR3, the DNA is TGTGCCAGCAGCTTAGTCTTGGCCACTGAAGCTTTCTTT. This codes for CASSLVLATEAFF.

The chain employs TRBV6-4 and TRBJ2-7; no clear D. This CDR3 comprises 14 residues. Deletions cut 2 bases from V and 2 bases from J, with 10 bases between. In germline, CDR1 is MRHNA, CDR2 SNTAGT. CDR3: CASSDLRVPYEQYF. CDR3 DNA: TGTGCCAGCAGTGACCTCCGGGTCCCCTACGAGCAGTACTTC.

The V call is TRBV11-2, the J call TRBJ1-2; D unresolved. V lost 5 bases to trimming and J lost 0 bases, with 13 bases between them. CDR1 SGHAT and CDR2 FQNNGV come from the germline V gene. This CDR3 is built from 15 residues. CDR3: CASSPGRLTNYGYTF. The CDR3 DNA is TGTGCCAGCAGCCCAGGCAGGTTAACTAACTATGGCTACACCTTC.

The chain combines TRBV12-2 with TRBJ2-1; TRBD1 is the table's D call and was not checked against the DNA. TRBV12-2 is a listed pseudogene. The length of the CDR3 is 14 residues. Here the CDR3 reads CASSYRQTDNEQFF. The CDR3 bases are TGTGCCAGCAGCTACCGACAGACGGACAATGAGCAGTTCTTC.

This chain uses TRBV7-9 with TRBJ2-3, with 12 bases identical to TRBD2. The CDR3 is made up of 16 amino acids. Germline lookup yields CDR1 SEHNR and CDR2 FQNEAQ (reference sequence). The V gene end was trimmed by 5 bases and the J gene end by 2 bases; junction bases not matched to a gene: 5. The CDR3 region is CASSPGTSGYTDTQYF. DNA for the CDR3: TGTGCCAGCAGCCCGGGGACTAGCGGGTACACAGATACGCAGTATTTT.

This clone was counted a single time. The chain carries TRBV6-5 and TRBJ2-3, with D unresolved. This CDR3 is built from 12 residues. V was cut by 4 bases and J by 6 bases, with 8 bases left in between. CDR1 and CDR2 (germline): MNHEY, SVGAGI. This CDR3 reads CASSFGMDTQYF. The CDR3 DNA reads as TGTGCCAGCAGTTTCGGCATGGATACGCAGTATTTT.

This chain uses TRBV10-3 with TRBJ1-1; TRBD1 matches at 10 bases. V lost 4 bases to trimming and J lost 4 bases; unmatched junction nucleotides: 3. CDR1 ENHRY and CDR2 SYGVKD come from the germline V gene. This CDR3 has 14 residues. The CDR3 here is CAISVGTGVTEAFF. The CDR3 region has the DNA TGTGCCATCAGTGTAGGGACAGGGGTCACTGAAGCTTTCTTT.

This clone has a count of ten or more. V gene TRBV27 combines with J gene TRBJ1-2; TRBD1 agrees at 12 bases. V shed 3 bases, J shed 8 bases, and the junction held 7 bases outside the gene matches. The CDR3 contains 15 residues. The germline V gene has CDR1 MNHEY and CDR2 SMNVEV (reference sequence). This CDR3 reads CASSLGTGGAEGYTF. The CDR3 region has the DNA TGTGCCAGCAGTTTGGGGACAGGGGGCGCGGAAGGCTACACCTTC.

CDR3 DNA sequence: TGTGCCACCAGCGCTTCAGGCAAACATTATGGCTACACCTTC. Translating it yields CATSASGKHYGYTF. The chain has TRBV15 and TRBJ1-2, with D uncertain. Trimming took off 5 bases at V and 5 bases at J, with 15 bases between the two ends. Per the germline V gene, CDR1 is LNHNV and CDR2 is YYDKDF (reference sequence). CDR3 length: 14 amino acids.

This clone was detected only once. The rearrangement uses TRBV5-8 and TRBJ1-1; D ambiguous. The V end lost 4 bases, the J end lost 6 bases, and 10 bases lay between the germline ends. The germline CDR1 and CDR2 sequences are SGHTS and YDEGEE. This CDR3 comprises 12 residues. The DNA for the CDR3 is TGTGCCAGCAGCCTCGGCACACCTGAAGCTTTCTTT. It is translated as CASSLGTPEAFF.

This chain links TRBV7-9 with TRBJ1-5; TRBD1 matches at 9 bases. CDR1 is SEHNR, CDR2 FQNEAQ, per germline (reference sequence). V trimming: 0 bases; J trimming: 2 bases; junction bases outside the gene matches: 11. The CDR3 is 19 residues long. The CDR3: CASSLAESTGGVGNQPQHF. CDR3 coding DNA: TGTGCCAGCAGCTTAGCTGAGAGCACAGGGGGCGTTGGCAATCAGCCCCAGCATTTT.

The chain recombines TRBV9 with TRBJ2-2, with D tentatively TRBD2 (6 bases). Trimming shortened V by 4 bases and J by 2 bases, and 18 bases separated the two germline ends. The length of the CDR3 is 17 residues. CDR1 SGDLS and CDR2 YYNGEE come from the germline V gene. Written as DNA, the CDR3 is TGTGCCAGCAGCCTCCGGGATGTGGGGGGAAACACCGGGGAGCTGTTTTTT. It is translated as CASSLRDVGGNTGELFF.

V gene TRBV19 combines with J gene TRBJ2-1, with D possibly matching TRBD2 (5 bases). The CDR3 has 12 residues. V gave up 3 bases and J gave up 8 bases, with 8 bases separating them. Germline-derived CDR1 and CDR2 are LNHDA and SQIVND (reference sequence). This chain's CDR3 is CASSISDHEQFF. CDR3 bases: TGTGCCAGTAGTATTAGCGATCATGAGCAGTTCTTC.

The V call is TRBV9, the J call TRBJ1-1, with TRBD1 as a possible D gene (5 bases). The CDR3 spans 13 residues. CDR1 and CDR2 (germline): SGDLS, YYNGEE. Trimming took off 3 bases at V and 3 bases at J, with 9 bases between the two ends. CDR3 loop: CASSGGTYTEAFF. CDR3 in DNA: TGTGCCAGCAGCGGTGGGACCTACACTGAAGCTTTCTTT.

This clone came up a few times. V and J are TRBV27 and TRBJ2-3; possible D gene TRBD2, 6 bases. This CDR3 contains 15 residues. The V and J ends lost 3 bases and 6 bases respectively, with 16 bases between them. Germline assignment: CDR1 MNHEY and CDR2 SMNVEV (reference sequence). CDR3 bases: TGTGCCAGCAGTTTCGTAGCGGCGTGGCGGGATACGCAGTATTTT. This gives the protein CASSFVAAWRDTQYF.

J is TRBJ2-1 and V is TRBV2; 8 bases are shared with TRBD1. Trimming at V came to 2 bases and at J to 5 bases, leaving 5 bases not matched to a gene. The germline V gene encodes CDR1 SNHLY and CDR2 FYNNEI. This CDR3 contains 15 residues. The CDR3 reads CASSEWGTGDNEQFF. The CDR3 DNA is TGTGCCAGCAGTGAATGGGGGACAGGCGACAATGAGCAGTTCTTC. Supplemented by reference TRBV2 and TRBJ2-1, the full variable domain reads EPEVTQTPSHQVTQMGQEVILRCVPISNHLYFYWYRQILGQKVEFLVSFYNNEISEKSEIFDDQFSVERPDGSNFTLKIRSTKLEDSAMYFCASSEWGTGDNEQFFGPGTRLTVL.

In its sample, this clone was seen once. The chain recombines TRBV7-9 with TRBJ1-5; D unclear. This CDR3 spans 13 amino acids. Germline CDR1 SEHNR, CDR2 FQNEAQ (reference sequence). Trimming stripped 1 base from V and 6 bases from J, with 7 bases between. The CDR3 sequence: CASSLGLSQPQHF. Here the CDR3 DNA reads TGTGCCAGCAGCTTAGGCCTAAGTCAGCCCCAGCATTTT.

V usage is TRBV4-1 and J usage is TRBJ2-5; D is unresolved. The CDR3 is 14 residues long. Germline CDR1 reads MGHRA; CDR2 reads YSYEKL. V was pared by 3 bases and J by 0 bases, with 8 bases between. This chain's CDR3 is CASSQDGYQETQYF. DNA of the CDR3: TGCGCCAGCAGCCAGGACGGGTACCAAGAGACCCAGTACTTC.

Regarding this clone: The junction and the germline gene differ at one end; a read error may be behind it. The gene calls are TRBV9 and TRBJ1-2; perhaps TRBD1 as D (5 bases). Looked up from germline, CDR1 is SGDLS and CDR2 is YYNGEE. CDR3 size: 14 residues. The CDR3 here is CASSDTTANYGYTF. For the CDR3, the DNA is TGTGCCAGCAGCGATACGACAGCGAACTACGGCTACACCTTC.

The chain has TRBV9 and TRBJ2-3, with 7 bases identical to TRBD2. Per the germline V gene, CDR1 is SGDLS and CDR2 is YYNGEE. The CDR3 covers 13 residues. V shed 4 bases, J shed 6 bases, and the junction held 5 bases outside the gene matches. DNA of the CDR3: TGTGCCAGCAGCTTGGGACTAACGGATACGCAGTATTTT. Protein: CASSLGLTDTQYF.

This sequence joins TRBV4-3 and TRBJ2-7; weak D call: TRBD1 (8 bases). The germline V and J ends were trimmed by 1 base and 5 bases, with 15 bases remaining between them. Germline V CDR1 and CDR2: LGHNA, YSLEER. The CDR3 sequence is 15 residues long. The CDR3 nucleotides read TGCGCCAGCAGCCAAGTGGAACAGGGGGGGCACGAGCAGTACTTC. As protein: CASSQVEQGGHEQYF.

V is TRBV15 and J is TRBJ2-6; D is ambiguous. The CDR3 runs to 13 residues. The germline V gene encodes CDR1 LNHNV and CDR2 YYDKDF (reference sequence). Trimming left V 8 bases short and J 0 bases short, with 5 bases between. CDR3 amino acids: CATADSGANVLTF. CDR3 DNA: TGTGCCACCGCGGACTCTGGGGCCAACGTCCTGACTTTC.

In DNA form, the CDR3 reads TGCGCCAGCAGTGCCCGGGAAAACACTGAAGCTTTCTTT. Translating gives CASSARENTEAFF. V and J are TRBV10-2 and TRBJ1-1; D gene ambiguous. Germline CDR1 WSHSY, CDR2 SAAADI. This CDR3 region has 13 residues. The germline V and J ends were trimmed by 4 bases and 2 bases, with 8 bases remaining between them.